This entry describes one T cell receptor (beta chain). PCR involved 60 Vbeta and 13 Jbeta primers. Sequenced by immunoSEQ multiplex PCR; TCRdb stores in-frame clones only, minus some. The data hold more than 150,000 clones, with about 90% observed a single time. The sample comes from a study of cytomegalovirus exposure and HLA in healthy donors. Study summary: In a previous analysis, about 100 million unique TCR beta sequences were found from some 180 million T cells.

CDR1 and CDR2 from the germline V gene are SGHNT and YENEEA. The CDR3 runs to 13 residues. Trimming stripped 1 base from V and 6 bases from J, with 10 bases between. The chain uses TRBV11-3 and TRBJ2-7, with D perhaps TRBD2 (6 bases). Material: PBMCs. This TCR was recovered from a girl less than two years old in good health and CMV-seronegative. CDR3 coding DNA: TGTGCCAGCAGCTTAGGCGAAGCGGGCGAGCAGTACTTC. Translating it yields CASSLGEAGEQYF.